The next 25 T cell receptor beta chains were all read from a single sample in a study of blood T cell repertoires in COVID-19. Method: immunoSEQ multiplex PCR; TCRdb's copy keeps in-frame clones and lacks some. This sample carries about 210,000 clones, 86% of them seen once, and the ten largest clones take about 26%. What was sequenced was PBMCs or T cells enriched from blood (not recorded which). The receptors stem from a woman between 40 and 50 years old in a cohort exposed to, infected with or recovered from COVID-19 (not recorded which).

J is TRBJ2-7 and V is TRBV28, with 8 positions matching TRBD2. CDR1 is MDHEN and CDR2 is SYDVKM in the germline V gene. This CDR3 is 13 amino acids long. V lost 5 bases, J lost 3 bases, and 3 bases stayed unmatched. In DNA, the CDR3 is TGTGCCAGCAGTCGGCGGGAGGACTACGAGCAGTACTTC. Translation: CASSRREDYEQYF.

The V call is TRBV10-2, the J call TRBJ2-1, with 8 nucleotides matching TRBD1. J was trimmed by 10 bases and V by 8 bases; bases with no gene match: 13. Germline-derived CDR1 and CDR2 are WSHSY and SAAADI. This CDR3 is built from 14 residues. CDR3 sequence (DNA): TGCGCCAGCGGGACCAGGGGGCAGGGGTCCGAGCAGTTCTTC. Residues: CASGTRGQGSEQFF.

The CDR3 reads CASSGDSNYGYTF. For the CDR3, the DNA is TGTGCCAGCAGCGGGGACAGTAACTATGGCTACACCTTC. The chain employs TRBV5-5 and TRBJ1-2; TRBD1 matches 7 bases. The CDR3 loop spans 13 amino acids. Trimming cost V 4 bases and J 1 base; bases outside gene matches: 1. The V gene's germline CDR1 is SGHKS and CDR2 YYEKEE (reference sequence).

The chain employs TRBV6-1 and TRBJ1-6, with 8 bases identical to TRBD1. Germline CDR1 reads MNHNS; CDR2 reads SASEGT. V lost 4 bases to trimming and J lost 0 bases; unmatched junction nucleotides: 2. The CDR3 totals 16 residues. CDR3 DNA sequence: TGTGCCAGCAGTGGGACAGGGAGCTCCTATAATTCACCCCTCCACTTT. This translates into CASSGTGSSYNSPLHF.

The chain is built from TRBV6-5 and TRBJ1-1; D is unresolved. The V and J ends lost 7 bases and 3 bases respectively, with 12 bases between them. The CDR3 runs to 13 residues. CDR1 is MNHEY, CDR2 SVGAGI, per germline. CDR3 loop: CASNQRSDTEAFF. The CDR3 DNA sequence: TGTGCCAGCAATCAGAGGAGCGACACTGAAGCTTTCTTT.

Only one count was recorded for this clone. CDR3 loop: CASSRIAGERNEQFF. CDR3 nucleotide sequence: TGTGCCAGCAGTCGAATAGCGGGGGAAAGAAATGAGCAGTTCTTC. The chain couples TRBV28 to TRBJ2-1; 9 bases agree with TRBD2. The CDR3 sequence is 15 residues long. CDR1 MDHEN and CDR2 SYDVKM come from the germline V gene. J gave up 7 bases and V 5 bases, and 9 bases lay outside the gene matches.

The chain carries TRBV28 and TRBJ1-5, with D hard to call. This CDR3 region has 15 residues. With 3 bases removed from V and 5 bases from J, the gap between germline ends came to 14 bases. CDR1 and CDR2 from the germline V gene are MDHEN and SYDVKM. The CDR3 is CASSLWSQPDQPQHF. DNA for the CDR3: TGTGCCAGCAGTTTGTGGAGCCAGCCTGATCAGCCCCAGCATTTT. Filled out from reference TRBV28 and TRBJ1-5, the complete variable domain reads DVKVTQSSRYLVKRTGEKVFLECVQDMDHENMFWYRQDPGLGLRLIYFSYDVKMKEKGDIPEGYSVSREKKERFSLILESASTNQTSMYLCASSLWSQPDQPQHFGDGTRLSIL.

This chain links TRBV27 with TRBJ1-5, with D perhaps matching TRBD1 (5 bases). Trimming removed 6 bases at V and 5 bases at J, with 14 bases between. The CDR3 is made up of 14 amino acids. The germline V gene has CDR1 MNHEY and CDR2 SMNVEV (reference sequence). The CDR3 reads CASSQTGPHQPQHF. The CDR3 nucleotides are TGTGCCAGCAGCCAAACAGGTCCCCATCAGCCCCAGCATTTT.

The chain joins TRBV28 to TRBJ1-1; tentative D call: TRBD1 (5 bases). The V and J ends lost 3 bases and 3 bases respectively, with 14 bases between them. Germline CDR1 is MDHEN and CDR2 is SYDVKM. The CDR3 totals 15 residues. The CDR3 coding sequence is TGTGCCAGCAGTTTCCTCTTAGGGGCTGACACTGAAGCTTTCTTT. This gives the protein CASSFLLGADTEAFF.

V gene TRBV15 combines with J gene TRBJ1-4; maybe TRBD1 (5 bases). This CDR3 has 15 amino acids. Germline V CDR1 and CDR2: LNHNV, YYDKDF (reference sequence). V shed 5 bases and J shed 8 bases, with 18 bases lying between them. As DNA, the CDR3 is TGTGCCACCAGCCTAGCCGGAGGGTGGGGCGAAAAACTGTTTTTT. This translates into CATSLAGGWGEKLFF.

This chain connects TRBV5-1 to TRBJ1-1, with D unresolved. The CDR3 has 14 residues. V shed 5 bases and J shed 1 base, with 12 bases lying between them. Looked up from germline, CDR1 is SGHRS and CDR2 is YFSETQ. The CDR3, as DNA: TGCGCCAGCAGGGCAGGCGGGAGGAACACTGAAGCTTTCTTT. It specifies CASRAGGRNTEAFF.

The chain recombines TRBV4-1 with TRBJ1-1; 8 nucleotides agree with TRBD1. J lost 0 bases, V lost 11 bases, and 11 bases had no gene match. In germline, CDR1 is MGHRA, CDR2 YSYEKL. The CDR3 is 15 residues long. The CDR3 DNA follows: TGCGCCTCCCGGGGACAGGTGCCCATGAACACTGAAGCTTTCTTT. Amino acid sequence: CASRGQVPMNTEAFF.

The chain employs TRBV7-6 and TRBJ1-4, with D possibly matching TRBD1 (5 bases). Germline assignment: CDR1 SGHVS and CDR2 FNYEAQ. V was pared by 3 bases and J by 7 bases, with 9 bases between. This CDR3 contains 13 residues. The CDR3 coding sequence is TGTGCCAGCAGCTTCAGGGAGGGTGAAAAACTGTTTTTT. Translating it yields CASSFREGEKLFF.

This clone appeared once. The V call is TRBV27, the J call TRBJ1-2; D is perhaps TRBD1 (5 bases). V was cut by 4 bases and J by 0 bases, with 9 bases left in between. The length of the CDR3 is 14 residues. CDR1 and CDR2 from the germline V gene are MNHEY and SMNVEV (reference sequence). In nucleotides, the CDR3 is TGTGCCAGCAGTTGGGGGGGACCTAACTATGGCTACACCTTC. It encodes CASSWGGPNYGYTF.

CDR3 nucleotides: TGTGCCAGCAGCAGTACGGAGGAGGAGACCCAGTACTTC. Translated, it gives CASSSTEEETQYF. The chain uses TRBV11-2 and TRBJ2-5; D perhaps matches TRBD2 (5 bases). The CDR3 runs 13 residues. The V and J ends lost 5 bases and 5 bases respectively, with 12 bases between them. Germline CDR1 SGHAT, CDR2 FQNNGV.

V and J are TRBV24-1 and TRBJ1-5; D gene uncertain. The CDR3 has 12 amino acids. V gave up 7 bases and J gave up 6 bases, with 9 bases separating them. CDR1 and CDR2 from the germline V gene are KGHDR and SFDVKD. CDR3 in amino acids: CATSERSQPQHF. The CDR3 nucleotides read TGTGCCACCAGCGAGCGGAGTCAGCCCCAGCATTTT.

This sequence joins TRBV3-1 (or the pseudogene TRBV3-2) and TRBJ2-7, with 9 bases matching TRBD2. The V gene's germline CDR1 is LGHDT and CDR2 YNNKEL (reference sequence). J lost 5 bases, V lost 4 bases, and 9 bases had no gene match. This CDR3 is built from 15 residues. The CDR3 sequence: CASSLGGGASHEQYF. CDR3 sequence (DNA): TGTGCCAGCAGCCTAGGCGGGGGGGCCAGTCACGAGCAGTACTTC.

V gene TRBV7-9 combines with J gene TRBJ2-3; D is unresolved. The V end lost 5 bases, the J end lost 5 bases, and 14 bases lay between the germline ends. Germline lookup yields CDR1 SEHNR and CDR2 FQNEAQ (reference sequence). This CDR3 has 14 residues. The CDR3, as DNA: TGTGCCAGCAGCCGCGGATCGGCAGTAGATACGCAGTATTTT. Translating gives CASSRGSAVDTQYF.

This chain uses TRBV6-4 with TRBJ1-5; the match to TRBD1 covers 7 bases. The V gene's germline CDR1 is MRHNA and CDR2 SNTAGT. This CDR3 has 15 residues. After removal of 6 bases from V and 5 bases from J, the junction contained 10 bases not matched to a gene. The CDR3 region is CASSIQGGADQPQHF. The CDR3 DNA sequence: TGTGCCAGCAGCATACAAGGGGGCGCCGATCAGCCCCAGCATTTT.

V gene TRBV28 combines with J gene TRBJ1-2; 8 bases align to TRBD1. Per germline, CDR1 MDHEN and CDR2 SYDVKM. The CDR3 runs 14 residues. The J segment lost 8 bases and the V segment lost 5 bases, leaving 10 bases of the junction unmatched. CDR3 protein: CASSPRQGAGGYTF. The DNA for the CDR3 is TGTGCCAGCAGTCCCCGGCAGGGGGCGGGGGGCTACACCTTC.

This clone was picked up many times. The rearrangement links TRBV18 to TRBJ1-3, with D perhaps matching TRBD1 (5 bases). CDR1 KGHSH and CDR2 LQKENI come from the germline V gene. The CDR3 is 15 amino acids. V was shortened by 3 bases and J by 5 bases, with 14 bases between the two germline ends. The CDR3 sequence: CASSPPQQGRNTIYF. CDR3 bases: TGTGCCAGCTCACCTCCCCAGCAGGGAAGAAACACCATATATTTT.

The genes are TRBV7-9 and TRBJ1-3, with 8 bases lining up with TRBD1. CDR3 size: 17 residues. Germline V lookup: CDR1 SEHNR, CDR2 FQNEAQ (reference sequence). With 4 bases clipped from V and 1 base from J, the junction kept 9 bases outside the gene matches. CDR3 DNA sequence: TGTGCCAGCAGCTCACCCACCGGACAGGGATCTGGAAACACCATATATTTT. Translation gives CASSSPTGQGSGNTIYF.

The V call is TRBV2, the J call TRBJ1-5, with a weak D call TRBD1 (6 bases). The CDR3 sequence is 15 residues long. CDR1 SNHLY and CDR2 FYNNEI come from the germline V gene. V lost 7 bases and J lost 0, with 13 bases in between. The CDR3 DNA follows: TGTGCCAGCACCCGGACAGATAATAGCAATCAGCCCCAGCATTTT. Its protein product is CASTRTDNSNQPQHF.

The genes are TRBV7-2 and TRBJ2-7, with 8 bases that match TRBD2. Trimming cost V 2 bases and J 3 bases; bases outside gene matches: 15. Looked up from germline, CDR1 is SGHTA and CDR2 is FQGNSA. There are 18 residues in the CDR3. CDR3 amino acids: CASSLKRGGLYNLYEQYF. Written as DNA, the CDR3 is TGTGCCAGCAGCTTAAAACGGGGGGGCCTATATAATCTCTACGAGCAGTACTTC.

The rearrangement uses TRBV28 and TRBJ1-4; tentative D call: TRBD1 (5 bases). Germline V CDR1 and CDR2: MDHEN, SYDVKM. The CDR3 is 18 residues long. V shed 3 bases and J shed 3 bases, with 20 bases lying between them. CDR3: CASSLGRIRDPANEKLFF. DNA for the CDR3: TGTGCCAGCAGTTTGGGTCGAATCAGGGATCCGGCTAATGAAAAACTGTTTTTT.